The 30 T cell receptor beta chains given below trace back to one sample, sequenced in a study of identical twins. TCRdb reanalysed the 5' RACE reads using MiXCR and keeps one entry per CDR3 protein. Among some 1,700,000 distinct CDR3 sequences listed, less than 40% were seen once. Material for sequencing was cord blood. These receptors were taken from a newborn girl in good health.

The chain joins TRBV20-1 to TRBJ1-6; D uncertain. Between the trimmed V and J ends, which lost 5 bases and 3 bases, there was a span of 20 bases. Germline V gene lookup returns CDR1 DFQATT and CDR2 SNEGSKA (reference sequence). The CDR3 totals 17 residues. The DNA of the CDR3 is TGCAGTGCTGCCCAAGTCTCAACGAGGTTCTATAATTCACCCCTCCACTTT. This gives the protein CSAAQVSTRFYNSPLHF.

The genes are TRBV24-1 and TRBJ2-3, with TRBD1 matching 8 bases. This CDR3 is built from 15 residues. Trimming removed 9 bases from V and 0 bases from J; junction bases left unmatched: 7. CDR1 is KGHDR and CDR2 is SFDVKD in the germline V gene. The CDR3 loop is CATSTGVDSTDTQYF. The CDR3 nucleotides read TGTGCCACCTCGACAGGGGTTGACAGCACAGATACGCAGTATTTT.

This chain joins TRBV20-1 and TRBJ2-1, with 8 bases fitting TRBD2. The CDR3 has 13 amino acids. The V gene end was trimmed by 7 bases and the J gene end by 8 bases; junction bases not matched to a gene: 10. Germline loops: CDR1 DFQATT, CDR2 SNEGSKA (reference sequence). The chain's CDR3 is CSVSGRHWDEQFF. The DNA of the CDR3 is TGCAGTGTAAGCGGGAGACATTGGGATGAGCAGTTCTTC.

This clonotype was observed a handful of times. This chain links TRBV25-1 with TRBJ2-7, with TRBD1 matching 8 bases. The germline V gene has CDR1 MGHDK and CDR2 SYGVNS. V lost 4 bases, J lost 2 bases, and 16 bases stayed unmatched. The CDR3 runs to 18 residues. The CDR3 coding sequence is TGTGCCAGCAGTGCCAATTTCGAACAGGGGGACAAAACCTACGAGCAGTACTTC. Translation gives CASSANFEQGDKTYEQYF.

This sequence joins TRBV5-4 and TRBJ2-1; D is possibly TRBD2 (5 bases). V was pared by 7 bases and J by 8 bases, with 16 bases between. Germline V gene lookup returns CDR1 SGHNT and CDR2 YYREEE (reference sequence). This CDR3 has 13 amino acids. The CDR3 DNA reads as TGTGCCAGCCGAACAGTCGGGGAAGATGAGCAGTTCTTC. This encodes CASRTVGEDEQFF.

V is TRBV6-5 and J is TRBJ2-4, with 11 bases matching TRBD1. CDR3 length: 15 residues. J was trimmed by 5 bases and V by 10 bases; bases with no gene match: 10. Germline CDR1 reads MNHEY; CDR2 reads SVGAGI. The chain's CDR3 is CATREDRGRENIQYF. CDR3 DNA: TGTGCCACCAGGGAGGACAGGGGGCGCGAAAACATTCAGTACTTC.

CDR3: CASSLYGGTSGYNEQFF. For the CDR3, the DNA is TGTGCCAGCAGCTTATATGGAGGGACTAGCGGCTACAATGAGCAGTTCTTC. This chain connects TRBV7-2 to TRBJ2-1; 11 bases are shared with TRBD2. CDR1 SGHTA and CDR2 FQGNSA come from the germline V gene. Unmatched junction bases numbered 6, after V lost 2 bases and J lost 3 bases. This CDR3 has 17 residues.

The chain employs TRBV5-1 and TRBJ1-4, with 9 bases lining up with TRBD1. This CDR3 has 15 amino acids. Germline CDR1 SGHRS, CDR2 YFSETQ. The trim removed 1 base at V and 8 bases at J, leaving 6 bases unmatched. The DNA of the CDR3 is TGCGCCAGCAGCTTGACGGGACAGGGAAGAGAAAAACTGTTTTTT. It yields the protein CASSLTGQGREKLFF.

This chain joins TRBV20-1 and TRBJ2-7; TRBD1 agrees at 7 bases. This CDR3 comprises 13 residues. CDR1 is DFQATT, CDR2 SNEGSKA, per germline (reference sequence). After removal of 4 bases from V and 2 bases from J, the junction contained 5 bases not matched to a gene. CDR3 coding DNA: TGCAGTGCTATGCACAGGGGACCCTACGAGCAGTACTTC. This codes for CSAMHRGPYEQYF.

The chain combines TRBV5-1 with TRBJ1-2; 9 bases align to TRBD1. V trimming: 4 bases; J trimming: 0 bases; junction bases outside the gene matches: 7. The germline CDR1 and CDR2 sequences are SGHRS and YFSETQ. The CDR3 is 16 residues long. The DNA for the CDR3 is TGCGCCAGCAGCAGGACAGGGGCCCGAACTAACTATGGCTACACCTTC. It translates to CASSRTGARTNYGYTF.

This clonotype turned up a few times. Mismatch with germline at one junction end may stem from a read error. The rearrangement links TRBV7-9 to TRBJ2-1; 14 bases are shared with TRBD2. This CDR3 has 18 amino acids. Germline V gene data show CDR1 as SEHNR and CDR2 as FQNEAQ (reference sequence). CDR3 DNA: TGTGCCAGCAGCGCCGGGACTAGCGGGAGAGGATCTTACAGTGAGCAGTTCTTC. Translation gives CASSAGTSGRGSYSEQFF.

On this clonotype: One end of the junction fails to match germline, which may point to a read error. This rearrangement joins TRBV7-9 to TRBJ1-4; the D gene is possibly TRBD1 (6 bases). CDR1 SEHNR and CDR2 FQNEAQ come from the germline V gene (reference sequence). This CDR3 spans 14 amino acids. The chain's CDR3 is CASSLGGANEELFF. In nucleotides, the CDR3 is TGTGCCAGCAGCTTAGGGGGGGCTAATGAAGAACTGTTTTTT.

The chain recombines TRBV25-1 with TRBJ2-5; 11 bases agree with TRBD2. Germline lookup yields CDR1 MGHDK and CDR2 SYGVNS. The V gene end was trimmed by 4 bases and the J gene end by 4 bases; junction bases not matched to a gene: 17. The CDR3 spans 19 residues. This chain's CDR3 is CASSGSWVAGGPRRETQYF. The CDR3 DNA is TGTGCCAGCAGTGGGTCCTGGGTAGCGGGGGGGCCGCGTAGAGAGACCCAGTACTTC.

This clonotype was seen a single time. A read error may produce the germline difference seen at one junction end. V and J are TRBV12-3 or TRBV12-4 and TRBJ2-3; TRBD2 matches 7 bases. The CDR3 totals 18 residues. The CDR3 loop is CASSLSSLWGGGTDAQYF. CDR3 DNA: TGTGCCAGCAGTTTATCAAGTTTGTGGGGGGGAGGCACAGATGCGCAGTATTTT.

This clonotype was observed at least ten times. CDR3: CSVELRDPDTQYF. The DNA for the CDR3 is TGCAGCGTTGAACTGCGGGACCCAGATACGCAGTATTTT. This chain links TRBV29-1 with TRBJ2-3, with D possibly TRBD2 on 6 matching bases. The germline CDR1 and CDR2 sequences are SQVTM and ANQGSEA. There are 13 residues in the CDR3. V was cut by 2 bases and J by 4 bases, with 10 bases left in between.

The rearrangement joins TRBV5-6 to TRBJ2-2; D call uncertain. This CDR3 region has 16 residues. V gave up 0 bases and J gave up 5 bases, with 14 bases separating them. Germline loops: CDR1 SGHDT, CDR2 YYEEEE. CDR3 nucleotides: TGTGCCAGCAGCTTGGCGCCTGGTTATGTTACCGGGGAGCTGTTTTTT. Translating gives CASSLAPGYVTGELFF.

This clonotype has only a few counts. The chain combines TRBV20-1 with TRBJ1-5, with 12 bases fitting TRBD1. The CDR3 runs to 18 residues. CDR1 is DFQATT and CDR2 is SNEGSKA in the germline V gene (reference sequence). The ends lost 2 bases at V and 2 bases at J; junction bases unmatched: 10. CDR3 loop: CSARIQGQGARGNQPQHF. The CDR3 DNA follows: TGCAGTGCTAGAATACAGGGACAGGGGGCCAGGGGCAATCAGCCCCAGCATTTT.

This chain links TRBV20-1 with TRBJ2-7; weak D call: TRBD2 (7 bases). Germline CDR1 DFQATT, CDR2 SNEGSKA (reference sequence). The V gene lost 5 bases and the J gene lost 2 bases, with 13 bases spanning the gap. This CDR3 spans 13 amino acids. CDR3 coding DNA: TGCAGTGCTCGGAGGGGGAGGGCCTACGAGCAGTACTTC. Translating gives CSARRGRAYEQYF.

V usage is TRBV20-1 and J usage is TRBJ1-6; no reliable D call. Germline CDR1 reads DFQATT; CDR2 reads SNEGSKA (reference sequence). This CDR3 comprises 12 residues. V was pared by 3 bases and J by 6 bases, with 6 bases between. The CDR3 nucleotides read TGCAGTGCTAGGAACAGTAATTCACCCCTCCACTTT. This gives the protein CSARNSNSPLHF.

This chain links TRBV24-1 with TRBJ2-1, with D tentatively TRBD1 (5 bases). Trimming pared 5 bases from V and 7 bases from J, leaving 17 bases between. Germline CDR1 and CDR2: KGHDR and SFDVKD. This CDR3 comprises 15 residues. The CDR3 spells CATSALLDTPNEQFF. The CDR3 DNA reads TGTGCCACCAGTGCCCTTTTGGACACGCCAAATGAGCAGTTCTTC.

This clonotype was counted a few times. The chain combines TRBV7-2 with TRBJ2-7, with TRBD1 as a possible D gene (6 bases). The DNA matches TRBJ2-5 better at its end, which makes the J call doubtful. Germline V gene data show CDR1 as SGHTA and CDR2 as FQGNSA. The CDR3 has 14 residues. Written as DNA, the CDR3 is TGTGCCAGCAGCTTAGAGACAGGAGCGGTGACCCAGTACTTC. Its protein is CASSLETGAVTQYF.

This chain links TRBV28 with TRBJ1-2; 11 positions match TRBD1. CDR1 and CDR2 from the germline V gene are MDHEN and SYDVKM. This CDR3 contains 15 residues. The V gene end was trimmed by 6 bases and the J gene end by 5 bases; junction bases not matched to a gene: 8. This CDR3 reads CASSDAGTGGYGYTF. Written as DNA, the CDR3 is TGTGCCAGCAGCGACGCCGGGACAGGGGGTTATGGCTACACCTTC.

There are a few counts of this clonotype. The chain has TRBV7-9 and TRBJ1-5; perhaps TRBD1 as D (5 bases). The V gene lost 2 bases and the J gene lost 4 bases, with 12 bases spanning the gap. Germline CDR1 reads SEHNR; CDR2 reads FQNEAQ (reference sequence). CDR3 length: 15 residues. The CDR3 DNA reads TGTGCCAGCAGCTTATGGGCAGGGAAGAATCAGCCCCAGCATTTT. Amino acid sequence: CASSLWAGKNQPQHF.

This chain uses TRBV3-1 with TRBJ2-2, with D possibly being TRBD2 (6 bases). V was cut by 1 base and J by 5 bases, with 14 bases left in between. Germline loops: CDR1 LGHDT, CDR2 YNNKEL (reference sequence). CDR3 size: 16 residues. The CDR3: CASSQAGRTQTGELFF. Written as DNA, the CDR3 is TGTGCCAGCAGCCAAGCCGGGAGAACTCAGACCGGGGAGCTGTTTTTT.

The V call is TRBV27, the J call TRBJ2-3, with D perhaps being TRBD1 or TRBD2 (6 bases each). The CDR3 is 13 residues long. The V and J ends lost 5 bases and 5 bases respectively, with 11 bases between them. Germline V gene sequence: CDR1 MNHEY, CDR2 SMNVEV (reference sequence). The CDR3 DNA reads TGTGCCAGCAGTATAGGGGGAGGAGATACGCAGTATTTT. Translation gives CASSIGGGDTQYF.

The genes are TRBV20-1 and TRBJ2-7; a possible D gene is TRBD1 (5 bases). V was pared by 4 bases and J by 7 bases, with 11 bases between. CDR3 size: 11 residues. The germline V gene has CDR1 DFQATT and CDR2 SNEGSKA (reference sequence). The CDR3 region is CSATGYNEQYF. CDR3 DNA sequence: TGCAGTGCTACAGGGTACAATGAGCAGTACTTC.

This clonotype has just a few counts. The CDR3 DNA sequence: TGTGCCAGCAGTTTGAGGTCGGGGACCAATGAGCAGTTCTTC. Translated, it gives CASSLRSGTNEQFF. The chain carries TRBV12-3 or TRBV12-4 and TRBJ2-1; D possibly matches TRBD1 or TRBD2 (5 bases each). V lost 3 bases to trimming and J lost 6 bases, with 12 bases between them. This CDR3 contains 14 residues.

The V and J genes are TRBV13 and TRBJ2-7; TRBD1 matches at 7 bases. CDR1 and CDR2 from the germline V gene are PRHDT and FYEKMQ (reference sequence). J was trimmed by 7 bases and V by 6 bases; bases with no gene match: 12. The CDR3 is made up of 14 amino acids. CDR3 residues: CASRGPRGRNEQYF. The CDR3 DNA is TGTGCCAGCAGAGGGCCAAGGGGGCGAAATGAGCAGTACTTC.

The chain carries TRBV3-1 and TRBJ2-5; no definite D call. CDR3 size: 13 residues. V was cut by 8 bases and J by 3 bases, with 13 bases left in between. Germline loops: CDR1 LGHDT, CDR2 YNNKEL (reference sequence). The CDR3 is CASGEANKETQYF. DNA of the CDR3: TGTGCCAGCGGGGAAGCAAACAAAGAGACCCAGTACTTC.

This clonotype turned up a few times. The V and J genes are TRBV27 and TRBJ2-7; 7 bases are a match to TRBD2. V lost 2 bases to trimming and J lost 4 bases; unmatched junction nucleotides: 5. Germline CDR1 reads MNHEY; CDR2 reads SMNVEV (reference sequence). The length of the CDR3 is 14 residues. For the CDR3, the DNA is TGTGCCAGCAGTTTAACCGGGAGGCTGTACGAGCAGTACTTC. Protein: CASSLTGRLYEQYF.